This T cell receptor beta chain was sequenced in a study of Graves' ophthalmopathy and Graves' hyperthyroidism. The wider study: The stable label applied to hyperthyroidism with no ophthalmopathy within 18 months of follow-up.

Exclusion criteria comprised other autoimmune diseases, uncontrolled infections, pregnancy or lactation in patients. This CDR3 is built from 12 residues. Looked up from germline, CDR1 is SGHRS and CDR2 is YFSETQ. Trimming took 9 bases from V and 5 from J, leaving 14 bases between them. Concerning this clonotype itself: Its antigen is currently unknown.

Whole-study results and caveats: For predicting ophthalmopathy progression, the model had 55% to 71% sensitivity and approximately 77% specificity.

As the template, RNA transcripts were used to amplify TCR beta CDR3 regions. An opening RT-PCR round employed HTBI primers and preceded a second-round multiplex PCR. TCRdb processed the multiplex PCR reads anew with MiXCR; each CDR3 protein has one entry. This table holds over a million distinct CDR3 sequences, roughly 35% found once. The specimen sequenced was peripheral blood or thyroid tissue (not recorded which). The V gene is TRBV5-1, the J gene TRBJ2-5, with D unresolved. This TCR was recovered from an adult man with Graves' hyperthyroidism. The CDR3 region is CATGYNEETQYF. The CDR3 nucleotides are TGCGCCACCGGCTACAATGAGGAGACCCAGTACTTC.